A selection of T cell receptor beta chains follows, all from one sample in a study of early T cells in non-severe SARS-CoV-2 infection. MiXCR, run by TCRdb on the 5' RACE reads, gives a single entry per CDR3 protein. The sample records tens of thousands of distinct CDR3 sequences, around 4.1% being singletons. The specimen was whole blood. These receptors came from an adult who was a healthcare worker with PCR-confirmed SARS-CoV-2 infection or an uninfected control (not recorded which). The CDR3 runs from the conserved cysteine through the conserved F or W. A D gene is named only where the DNA matches it firmly. Not every row has a clone size; where given, it reads once, few, many or a size class.

D: NA
size: many
V: TRBV5-6
J: TRBJ2-3
DNA: TGTGCCAGCAGCTTGAGTCGGGCGATCACAGATACGCAGTATTTT
CDR3: CASSLSRAITDTQYF

D: TRBD1
size: NA
V: TRBV7-2
J: TRBJ2-7
DNA: TGTGCCAGCAGCTTGTGGACAGGAAACTACGAGCAGTACTTC
CDR3: CASSLWTGNYEQYF

D: NA
size: many
V: TRBV7-9
J: TRBJ2-7
DNA: TGTGCCAGCAGCCACTCCTACGAGCAGTACTTC
CDR3: CASSHSYEQYF

D: TRBD1
size: many
V: TRBV24-1
J: TRBJ1-1
DNA: TGTGCCACCAGAGACAGGGGTGCCGGGACTGAAGCTTTCTTT
CDR3: CATRDRGAGTEAFF

D: NA
size: many
V: TRBV6-5
J: TRBJ1-4
DNA: TGTGCCAGCAGTTACCGACAGTCCTTTTCCGGTGAAAAACTGTTTTTT
CDR3: CASSYRQSFSGEKLFF

D: TRBD2
size: many
V: TRBV6-5
J: TRBJ2-7
DNA: TGTGCCAGCAGCTCTCCGTCCGCGGGGGGGCCCCACGAGCAGTACTTC
CDR3: CASSSPSAGGPHEQYF

D: TRBD1
size: NA
V: TRBV6-6
J: TRBJ2-7
DNA: TGTGCCAGCAGTTACCCCACCGGGACAGGCCCTTACGAGCAGTACTTC
CDR3: CASSYPTGTGPYEQYF

D: NA
size: few
V: TRBV10-3
J: TRBJ2-7
DNA: TGTGCCATCAGTGTAGGGGAAACCTCCTCCTACGAGCAGTACTTC
CDR3: CAISVGETSSYEQYF

D: NA
size: many
V: TRBV7-2
J: TRBJ2-3
DNA: TGTGCCAGCGGGCTCGGGCTGGCCTGGGACACAGATACGCAGTATTTT
CDR3: CASGLGLAWDTDTQYF

D: NA
size: NA
V: TRBV9
J: TRBJ2-2
DNA: TGTGCCAGCAGCGACGATGGGGGGCATGGCACCGGGGAGCTGTTTTTT
CDR3: CASSDDGGHGTGELFF

D: TRBD1
size: NA
V: TRBV10-3
J: TRBJ1-4
DNA: TGTGCCATCAGTGAACAGGGGGTACCTAATGAAAAACTGTTTTTT
CDR3: CAISEQGVPNEKLFF

D: NA
size: many
V: TRBV5-5
J: TRBJ2-5
DNA: TGTGCCAGCAGCCCGGGTGAGGGATTGAAGACCCAGTACTTC
CDR3: CASSPGEGLKTQYF

D: NA
size: few
V: TRBV5-1
J: TRBJ1-4
DNA: TGCGCCAGCAGCTTGCTCGCGGGCCGTACAACTAATGAAAAACTGTTTTTT
CDR3: CASSLLAGRTTNEKLFF

D: NA
size: NA
V: TRBV15
J: TRBJ2-5
DNA: TGTGCCACCAGCAGAGTCCTAGGAGACCAAGAGACCCAGTACTTC
CDR3: CATSRVLGDQETQYF

D: NA
size: many
V: TRBV29-1
J: TRBJ2-5
DNA: TGCAGCGGGAGGGCTGGACAAGAGACCCAGTACTTC
CDR3: CSGRAGQETQYF

D: TRBD2
size: few
V: TRBV29-1
J: TRBJ2-1
DNA: TGCAGCGTTGAAGGGATAGCGGGAATTGCTGAGCAGTTCTTC
CDR3: CSVEGIAGIAEQFF

D: TRBD1
size: NA
V: TRBV5-1
J: TRBJ2-1
DNA: TGCGCCAGCAGCGAACAGGGGCCCTACAATGAGCAGTTCTTC
CDR3: CASSEQGPYNEQFF

D: NA
size: medium-sized
V: TRBV29-1
J: TRBJ2-2
DNA: TGCAGCGTTGCGGCCCTAGGCCGGGAGCTGTTTTTT
CDR3: CSVAALGRELFF

D: NA
size: many
V: TRBV5-1
J: TRBJ2-2
DNA: TGCGCCAGCAGCTTGGCAGTCGGGGGCACCGGGGAGCTGTTTTTT
CDR3: CASSLAVGGTGELFF

D: NA
size: few
V: TRBV5-1
J: TRBJ2-7
DNA: TGCGCCAGCAGCTTGGGACCAGGGCCCTACGAGCAGTACTTC
CDR3: CASSLGPGPYEQYF

D: NA
size: NA
V: TRBV7-9
J: TRBJ2-7
DNA: TGTGCCAGCAGCTTAGCACAGTCCTACGAGCAGTACTTC
CDR3: CASSLAQSYEQYF

D: NA
size: few
V: TRBV20-1
J: TRBJ2-6
DNA: TGCAGTGCTAGGGACGGCGGCTCTGGGGCCAACGTCCTGACTTTC
CDR3: CSARDGGSGANVLTF

D: TRBD1
size: many
V: TRBV6-5
J: TRBJ2-5
DNA: TGTGCCAGCAGTCGGTTTGGACAGGGAGAAGAGACCCAGTACTTC
CDR3: CASSRFGQGEETQYF

D: NA
size: many
V: TRBV29-1
J: TRBJ2-3
DNA: TGCAGCGTTGAAGGGAGGAAAGATACGCAGTATTTT
CDR3: CSVEGRKDTQYF

D: TRBD2
size: many
V: TRBV19
J: TRBJ2-1
DNA: TGTGCCAGTAGTACTCCTCCGGGACTAGCGGGGCCCGCCTACAATGAGCAGTTCTTC
CDR3: CASSTPPGLAGPAYNEQFF

D: TRBD1
size: few
V: TRBV20-1
J: TRBJ2-7
DNA: TGCAGTGCTAGAGATGAACAGGGGGCAACCTACGAGCAGTACTTC
CDR3: CSARDEQGATYEQYF

D: NA
size: many
V: TRBV18
J: TRBJ2-7
DNA: TGTGCCAGCTCGGGACCGATCCCCTACGAGCAGTACTTC
CDR3: CASSGPIPYEQYF

D: TRBD2
size: few
V: TRBV12-3/TRBV12-4
J: TRBJ2-2
DNA: TGTGCCAGCAGTTCGGCGGGAGGAGGGACCGGGGAGCTGTTTTTT
CDR3: CASSSAGGGTGELFF

D: TRBD1
size: many
V: TRBV6-6
J: TRBJ2-6
DNA: TGTGCCAGCAGTAACCCGGGACAGAGAGCTGGGGCCAACGTCCTGACTTTC
CDR3: CASSNPGQRAGANVLTF

D: NA
size: many
V: TRBV5-1
J: TRBJ1-6
DNA: TGCGCCAGCAGCCTTAACCGGGATCCATATTCACCCCTCCACTTT
CDR3: CASSLNRDPYSPLHF

D: TRBD2
size: many
V: TRBV7-7
J: TRBJ2-3
DNA: TGTGCCAGCAGCCGTACGGGGGGGGTAGCGGATACGCAGTATTTT
CDR3: CASSRTGGVADTQYF

D: NA
size: many
V: TRBV7-2
J: TRBJ2-2
DNA: TGTGCCAGCAGCCGAACGGGGGACAACACCGGGGAGCTGTTTTTT
CDR3: CASSRTGDNTGELFF

D: TRBD2
size: many
V: TRBV9
J: TRBJ2-1
DNA: TGTGCCAGCAGCGTAGGGCCTAGCGGGGGGGCCAATGAGCAGTTCTTC
CDR3: CASSVGPSGGANEQFF

D: NA
size: many
V: TRBV30
J: TRBJ2-1
DNA: TGTGCCTGGGATCGGAACGGGGGAGGAAATGAGCAGTTCTTC
CDR3: CAWDRNGGGNEQFF

D: NA
size: NA
V: TRBV14
J: TRBJ2-3
DNA: TGTGCCAGCAGCGCGGTTGGCGCAGATACGCAGTATTTT
CDR3: CASSAVGADTQYF

D: NA
size: many
V: TRBV20-1
J: TRBJ2-3
DNA: TGCAGTGCTAGAGATTACCGGGACTCTAGCACAGATACGCAGTATTTT
CDR3: CSARDYRDSSTDTQYF

D: TRBD1
size: many
V: TRBV19
J: TRBJ2-1
DNA: TGTGCCAGTAGTATCCTACAGGGGTCCTACAATGAGCAGTTCTTC
CDR3: CASSILQGSYNEQFF

D: NA
size: many
V: TRBV4-1
J: TRBJ2-5
DNA: TGCGCCAGCAGCCACCTGGGCGGGGAGACCCAGTACTTC
CDR3: CASSHLGGETQYF

D: NA
size: few
V: TRBV7-2
J: TRBJ2-3
DNA: TGTGCCAGCAGCTTGATGGCAGGGCCCACAGATACGCAGTATTTT
CDR3: CASSLMAGPTDTQYF

D: TRBD2
size: many
V: TRBV11-2
J: TRBJ2-1
DNA: TGTGCCAGCAGCTTGCCCAGACTAGCGGGAAGGTATGAGCAGTTCTTC
CDR3: CASSLPRLAGRYEQFF

D: TRBD2
size: many
V: TRBV10-3
J: TRBJ2-1
DNA: TGTGCCATCAGTGAGTCGCGTGCGGGGGGGCAGAATGAGCAGTTCTTC
CDR3: CAISESRAGGQNEQFF